The 22 T cell receptor beta chains listed next were all sequenced from one sample in a study of blood T cell repertoires in COVID-19. Assay: immunoSEQ multiplex PCR; the TCRdb copy retains only in-frame clones and omits some. The sample records about 160,000 clones, less than 90% being singletons. Material: PBMCs or T cells enriched from blood (not recorded which). These receptors all come from a woman aged 50 to 60 who had recovered from COVID-19.

V and J are TRBV3-1 (or the pseudogene TRBV3-2) and TRBJ2-1; maybe TRBD1 (6 bases). Germline lookup yields CDR1 LGHDT and CDR2 YNNKEL (reference sequence). The CDR3 consists of 12 residues. V lost 4 bases, J lost 10 bases, and 11 bases lay in between. The CDR3: CASSRNGQEQFF. The CDR3 region has the DNA TGTGCCAGCAGCCGCAACGGACAGGAGCAGTTCTTC.

The CDR3 protein is CASSPQASGRAHNEQFF. The CDR3 DNA sequence: TGTGCCAGCTCACCACAGGCTAGCGGGAGGGCCCACAATGAGCAGTTCTTC. The rearrangement links TRBV18 to TRBJ2-1; TRBD2 agrees at 12 bases. Losses at the gene ends were 1 base for V and 5 bases for J; bases not matched to a gene: 6. There are 17 residues in the CDR3. The germline V gene has CDR1 KGHSH and CDR2 LQKENI.

This clone is labeled medium-sized. This chain connects TRBV18 to TRBJ1-1, with D perhaps TRBD1 (5 bases). Trimming removed 3 bases at V and 3 bases at J, with 11 bases between. Germline CDR1 is KGHSH and CDR2 is LQKENI. The CDR3 runs to 14 residues. In DNA form, the CDR3 reads TGTGCCAGCTCACCGCAGGGTTATTACACTGAAGCTTTCTTT. Translated, it gives CASSPQGYYTEAFF. The variable domain in full, completed from reference TRBV18 and TRBJ1-1, reads NAGVMQNPRHLVRRRGQEARLRCSPMKGHSHVYWYRQLPEEGLKFMVYLQKENIIDESGMPKERFSAEFPKEGPSILRIQQVVRGDSAAYFCASSPQGYYTEAFFGQGTRLTVV.

The chain uses TRBV6-5 and TRBJ2-7; TRBD2 is a possible D gene (6 bases). Looked up from germline, CDR1 is MNHEY and CDR2 is SVGAGI. The length of the CDR3 is 15 residues. Deletions cut 6 bases from V and 2 bases from J, with 17 bases between. In nucleotides, the CDR3 is TGTGCCAGCAGCGGGGAAGGTAGCGGTACCTACGAGCAGTACTTC. Translated, it gives CASSGEGSGTYEQYF.

The chain combines TRBV11-2 with TRBJ2-1, with TRBD2 matching 9 bases. After removal of 0 bases from V and 2 bases from J, the junction contained 11 bases not matched to a gene. Germline V lookup: CDR1 SGHAT, CDR2 FQNNGV. The CDR3 has 19 residues. The CDR3 DNA reads TGTGCCAGCAGCTTAGAAGGTCCGGTGCGGGGGGGCCCCTACAATGAGCAGTTCTTC. Its protein product is CASSLEGPVRGGPYNEQFF.

The chain recombines TRBV7-9 with TRBJ2-1; unclear D gene. The CDR3 is 12 residues long. Per the germline V gene, CDR1 is SEHNR and CDR2 is FQNEAQ (reference sequence). Trimming removed 7 bases from V and 6 bases from J, with 10 bases in between. The CDR3 bases are TGTGCCAGCACCCCCTTTCTCAATGAGCAGTTCTTC. Amino acid sequence: CASTPFLNEQFF.

This rearrangement joins TRBV27 to TRBJ2-2; 16 bases are a match to TRBD2. This CDR3 region has 20 residues. Germline CDR1 is MNHEY and CDR2 is SMNVEV (reference sequence). The V and J ends lost 0 bases and 3 bases, in that order; junction bases with no gene match: 7. This CDR3 reads CASSLSQGLAGGPDTGELFF. In DNA, the CDR3 is TGTGCCAGCAGTTTATCGCAGGGACTAGCGGGAGGGCCGGACACCGGGGAGCTGTTTTTT.

The chain couples TRBV9 to TRBJ2-5; TRBD2 matches 9 bases. The CDR3 runs to 17 residues. CDR1 SGDLS and CDR2 YYNGEE come from the germline V gene. V lost 3 bases to trimming and J lost 2 bases; unmatched junction nucleotides: 11. CDR3 DNA sequence: TGTGCCAGCAGCGAGAGGGGAGCGGGAGGCTCTCAAGAGACCCAGTACTTC. Amino acids: CASSERGAGGSQETQYF.

V gene TRBV5-6 combines with J gene TRBJ2-2, with D unclear. V lost 1 base and J 4 bases, leaving 11 bases between the germline ends. The germline V gene encodes CDR1 SGHDT and CDR2 YYEEEE. The CDR3 consists of 15 residues. In nucleotides, the CDR3 is TGTGCCAGCAGCTTGCAGGTCCTCAGCACCGGGGAGCTGTTTTTT. This encodes CASSLQVLSTGELFF.

This rearrangement joins TRBV7-2 to TRBJ2-7; 7 bases are shared with TRBD2. The CDR3 has 13 residues. V gave up 4 bases and J gave up 2 bases; unmatched junction bases: 2. Germline V gene data show CDR1 as SGHTA and CDR2 as FQGNSA. CDR3 sequence (DNA): TGTGCCAGCAGCTGGGGGGGGACCTACGAGCAGTACTTC. As protein: CASSWGGTYEQYF.

The chain employs TRBV7-8 and TRBJ2-1; 14 bases agree with TRBD2. V trimming: 4 bases; J trimming: 9 bases; junction bases outside the gene matches: 5. Per the germline V gene, CDR1 is SGHVS and CDR2 is FQNEAQ. The CDR3 covers 15 residues. DNA of the CDR3: TGTGCCAGCAGCTCCTGGACTAGCGGGAGGTTTGAGCAGTTCTTC. It yields the protein CASSSWTSGRFEQFF.

This rearrangement joins TRBV4-1 to TRBJ2-7; 13 bases agree with TRBD2. Trimming took 3 bases from V and 4 from J; bases not matched to a gene: 9. Germline V lookup: CDR1 MGHRA, CDR2 YSYEKL. The length of the CDR3 is 17 residues. As DNA, the CDR3 is TGCGCCAGCAGCCAGGCCGGGACTAGCGGGAATCTTTACGAGCAGTACTTC. This translates into CASSQAGTSGNLYEQYF.

This clone was counted a single time. The V gene is TRBV12-5, the J gene TRBJ2-5; TRBD1 aligns across 10 bases. The CDR3 totals 18 residues. Per germline, CDR1 LGHNT and CDR2 FRNRAP. Unmatched junction bases numbered 12, after V lost 0 bases and J lost 5 bases. CDR3 sequence (DNA): TGTGCTAGTGGTTTGGTAACAACTGCCGGACAGGGGGGCGAGACCCAGTACTTC. It encodes CASGLVTTAGQGGETQYF. Together with reference TRBV12-5 and TRBJ2-5, the CDR3 gives the full variable domain: DARVTQTPRHKVTEMGQEVTMRCQPILGHNTVFWYRQTMMQGLELLAYFRNRAPLDDSGMPKDRFSAEMPDATLATLKIQPSEPRDSAVYFCASGLVTTAGQGGETQYFGPGTRLLVL.

This chain uses TRBV29-1 with TRBJ1-1; 10 nucleotides match TRBD1. The V and J ends lost 1 base and 5 bases, in that order; junction bases with no gene match: 1. Germline V gene lookup returns CDR1 SQVTM and CDR2 ANQGSEA. The length of the CDR3 is 13 residues. DNA of the CDR3: TGCAGCGTTGAAGGACAGGGGGCGACTGAAGCTTTCTTT. This encodes CSVEGQGATEAFF.

CDR3 bases: TGTGCCAGCAGCTCTTACGTGCTCCGGGAGCAGTACTTC. This codes for CASSSYVLREQYF. J is TRBJ2-7 and V is TRBV7-2; unclear D gene. Germline V CDR1 and CDR2: SGHTA, FQGNSA. The CDR3 runs to 13 residues. V was cut by 4 bases and J by 7 bases, with 14 bases left in between.

The chain is built from TRBV24-1 and TRBJ2-2, with 7 bases aligning to TRBD2. Germline V gene data show CDR1 as KGHDR and CDR2 as SFDVKD. CDR3 size: 15 residues. Trimming removed 0 bases from V and 6 bases from J; junction bases left unmatched: 3. DNA of the CDR3: TGTGCCACCAGTGATTTGCTAGCGGACGCCGGGGAGCTGTTTTTT. This gives the protein CATSDLLADAGELFF.

The V gene is TRBV11-1, the J gene TRBJ2-7; no firm D call. This CDR3 is 15 amino acids long. In germline, CDR1 is SGHAT, CDR2 FQDESV (reference sequence). V was clipped by 1 base and J by 3 bases, with 13 bases between them. Here the CDR3 reads CASSLGQDNFYEQYF. The DNA of the CDR3 is TGTGCCAGCAGCTTAGGTCAGGATAACTTCTACGAGCAGTACTTC.

This sequence joins TRBV5-1 and TRBJ1-1; no definite D call. V was shortened by 2 bases and J by 1 base, with 6 bases between the two germline ends. The germline V gene has CDR1 SGHRS and CDR2 YFSETQ. The CDR3 has 13 residues. CDR3 amino acids: CASSFRGNTEAFF. CDR3 nucleotides: TGCGCCAGCAGCTTCCGAGGGAACACTGAAGCTTTCTTT.

The rearrangement links TRBV2 to TRBJ2-2; 8 bases are a match to TRBD2. Trimming at V came to 6 bases and at J to 2 bases, leaving 5 bases not matched to a gene. Germline lookup yields CDR1 SNHLY and CDR2 FYNNEI. This CDR3 has 15 amino acids. CDR3 residues: CASRPGLANTGELFF. In DNA form, the CDR3 reads TGTGCCAGCAGGCCAGGACTAGCTAACACCGGGGAGCTGTTTTTT.

This chain connects TRBV11-2 to TRBJ2-1; no firm D call. V lost 5 bases and J 3 bases, leaving 14 bases between the germline ends. This CDR3 has 15 amino acids. Germline V gene lookup returns CDR1 SGHAT and CDR2 FQNNGV. The CDR3 coding sequence is TGTGCCAGCAGCCGAGACTCCGCCGGCTACAATGAGCAGTTCTTC. Protein product: CASSRDSAGYNEQFF.

This clone was detected only once. The chain carries TRBV14 and TRBJ2-7; 7 bases fit TRBD2. CDR3 length: 16 residues. The V segment lost 4 bases and the J segment 1 base; nucleotides outside the gene matches: 10. Germline V gene sequence: CDR1 SGHDN, CDR2 FVKESK. The CDR3 region is CASSPTGRELSYEQYF. The CDR3 DNA sequence: TGTGCCAGCAGCCCCACCGGGCGGGAGCTGTCCTACGAGCAGTACTTC.

The chain employs TRBV13 and TRBJ1-2; D is perhaps TRBD1 (6 bases). The V gene lost 6 bases and the J gene lost 2 bases, with 16 bases spanning the gap. CDR3 size: 15 residues. CDR1 is PRHDT, CDR2 FYEKMQ, per germline (reference sequence). CDR3 DNA: TGTGCCAGCAGTTTATCCGGGACACCGAACTATGGCTACACCTTC. Protein sequence: CASSLSGTPNYGYTF.